The TCR beta chain described here comes from a study of monozygotic twins with inflammatory bowel disease. Notes on the study in general: No one strong IBD-associated signal or clonotype was supported.

The CDR3 consists of 13 residues. Germline V gene lookup returns CDR1 MNHNS and CDR2 SASEGT. Comments on this clonotype: Its antigen is currently unknown.

Blood samples, whole and unsorted for T cells, yielded the isolated total RNA. For every TCR library, roughly 3,600 ng of total RNA was used. TCRdb reprocessed the 5' RACE reads; each CDR3 protein has one entry and no DNA is given. This sample's table has hundreds of thousands of distinct CDR3 sequences. The sequencing input was blood. The source of this sequence is a human donor with ulcerative colitis or Crohn's disease, or a healthy co-twin of an affected twin (not recorded which). J is TRBJ2-2 and V is TRBV6-1; TCRdb selects TRBD2, and the lack of DNA leaves this call unchecked. The CDR3 sequence: CASGREQTGELFF.